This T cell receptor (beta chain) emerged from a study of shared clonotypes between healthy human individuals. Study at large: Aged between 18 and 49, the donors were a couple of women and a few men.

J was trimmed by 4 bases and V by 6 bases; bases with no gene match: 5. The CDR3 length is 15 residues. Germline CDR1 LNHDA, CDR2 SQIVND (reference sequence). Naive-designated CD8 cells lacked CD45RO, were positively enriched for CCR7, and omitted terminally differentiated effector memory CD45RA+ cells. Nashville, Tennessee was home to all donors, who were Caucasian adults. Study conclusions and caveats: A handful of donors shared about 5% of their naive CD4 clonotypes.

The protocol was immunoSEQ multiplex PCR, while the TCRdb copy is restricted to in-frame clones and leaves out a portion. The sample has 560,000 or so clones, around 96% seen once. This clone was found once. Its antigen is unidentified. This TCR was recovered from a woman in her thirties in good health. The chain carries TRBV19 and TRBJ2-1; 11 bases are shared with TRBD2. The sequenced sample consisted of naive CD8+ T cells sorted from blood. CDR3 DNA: TGTGCCAGTAGCGGGACTAGCGGAATTTACAATGAGCAGTTCTTC. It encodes CASSGTSGIYNEQFF.